A selection of T cell receptor beta chains follows, all from one sample in a study of T cell repertoires in cytomegalovirus infection. Each CDR3 protein is one row after TCRdb ran MiXCR on the reads. The repertoire includes 200,000 to 300,000 distinct CDR3 sequences, over 9% of them detected once, and 1.5% to 2% sits in the top ten. The sample was PBMCs. Receptors originate from a human donor in good health (CMV status not recorded). Some clones in this sample may be carry-over from other donors' samples. The CDR3 runs from the conserved cysteine through the conserved F or W. Fields, in order: clone size, D gene, V gene, J gene, CDR3 DNA, CDR3 protein. A D gene is named only where the DNA matches it firmly. Part of the rows lack a size; the others show once, few, many or a class for expanded clones.

many,-,TRBV7-9,TRBJ1-4,TGTGCCAGCAGCCCGGAGATCCAGGGATCAGGGGAAAAACTGTTTTTT,CASSPEIQGSGEKLFF
many,TRBD1,TRBV28,TRBJ2-3,TGTGCCAGCAGTCGTGACAGGGTCACAGATACGCAGTATTTT,CASSRDRVTDTQYF
many,TRBD2,TRBV28,TRBJ2-3,TGTGCCAGCAGTTTCACTAGCGGGCAAGATACGCAGTATTTT,CASSFTSGQDTQYF
few,-,TRBV19,TRBJ2-1,TGTGCCAGTAGTATAGTAAGGAGGGAGCAGTTCTTC,CASSIVRREQFF
many,TRBD2,TRBV25-1,TRBJ2-5,TGTGCCAGCGGCATCGGACTAGCGGGGATCGAGACCCAGTACTTC,CASGIGLAGIETQYF
-,-,TRBV28,TRBJ1-1,TGTGCCAGGAAAGGACGAATGAACACTGAAGCTTTCTTT,CARKGRMNTEAFF
-,TRBD1,TRBV2,TRBJ1-1,TGTGCCAGCAGTGGGACAGGGGGCCTGGCTTTCTTT,CASSGTGGLAFF
few,TRBD1,TRBV6-4,TRBJ1-2,TGTGCCAGCAGTGAGGGCTCAGGGGGCCCCTATGGCTACACCTTC,CASSEGSGGPYGYTF
-,TRBD2,TRBV12-3/TRBV12-4,TRBJ2-6,TGTGCCAGCAGTCCCCTGGGAGGGTCTGGGGCCAACGTCCTGACTTTC,CASSPLGGSGANVLTF
many,-,TRBV7-2,TRBJ1-5,TGTGCCAGCAGCTTAGCGGGGCAGCGCAATCAGCCCCAGCATTTT,CASSLAGQRNQPQHF
-,-,TRBV27,TRBJ1-1,TGTGCCAGCAGTTTAAATCAGATAAACACTGAAGCTTTCTTT,CASSLNQINTEAFF
many,TRBD2,TRBV7-2,TRBJ2-1,TGTGCCAGCAGCGACTTAGCGGGGGCTTCTCGGAATGAGCAGTTCTTC,CASSDLAGASRNEQFF
few,-,TRBV20-1,TRBJ2-1,TGCAGTGCTTTGTCCGGTCCTGCGAATGAGCAGTTCTTC,CSALSGPANEQFF
many,-,TRBV28,TRBJ1-5,TGTGCCAGCAAAACGCTAGCGAGCAATCAGCCCCAGCATTTT,CASKTLASNQPQHF
many,TRBD1,TRBV7-2,TRBJ2-1,TGTGCCAGCAGCTACGACAGGGGACTTTACAATGAGCAGTTCTTC,CASSYDRGLYNEQFF
few,-,TRBV29-1,TRBJ1-6,TGCAGCGTTTTGATGGGGGGTAATTCACCCCTCCACTTT,CSVLMGGNSPLHF